This T cell receptor (beta chain) stems from a study of T cell responses to AZD1222 COVID-19 vaccine. Clones were sequenced by immunoSEQ multiplex PCR, and TCRdb holds only the in-frame ones, with some missing. The data contain some 66,000 clones, roughly 87% of them singletons. Study findings and constraints: The breadth and depth of Spike-specific TCRs increased once two AZD1222 doses had been given. No repertoire was sampled before or during the peak T cell response, only after it. In a largely white British group with more females than males, clonal diversity was possibly underestimated.

This CDR3 contains 15 residues. Germline V gene data show CDR1 as SGHRS and CDR2 as YFSETQ. With V trimmed by 1 base and J by 4 bases, 7 bases remained unmatched. A word on this clone: Its antigen is unidentified.

The chain carries TRBV5-1 and TRBJ2-5; 7 bases are shared with TRBD2. The material was peripheral blood, obtained on day 0 of AZD1222 vaccination. The clonotype was recovered from an adult in good health. The CDR3 sequence: CASSLRRELGETQYF. The DNA of the CDR3 is TGCGCCAGCAGCTTGAGGCGGGAGCTAGGAGAGACCCAGTACTTC.